Reported below is one T cell receptor (beta chain). The CDR3 end falls 3 residues outside the read, so it is completed with the germline J gene. This entry comes from a study of T cells in women clearing cervical HPV infection. Study details: Only a few women had HLA typing results available.

Germline lookup yields CDR1 SQVTM and CDR2 ANQGSEA. Trimming stripped 4 bases from V and 3 bases from J, with 10 bases between. There are 12 residues in the CDR3. The assay was immunoSEQ multiplex PCR, and TCRdb's table has in-frame clones only and misses some. The sample includes tens of thousands of clones. Sequences were obtained from blood buffy coat. This sequence was found in a woman aged 18 to 75 with a cervical HPV16 infection that either progressed to CIN3+ or cleared (not recorded which). The chain recombines TRBV29-1 with TRBJ2-7; D remains ambiguous. CDR3 residues: CSVGWQNYEQYF. CDR3 bases read: TGCAGCGTTGGTTGGCAGAACTACGAG.